A single sample gave rise to the 9 T cell receptor beta chains below, sequenced in a study of cytomegalovirus exposure and HLA in healthy donors. Researchers ran the PCR with 60 Vbeta and 13 Jbeta primers. Clones were sequenced by immunoSEQ multiplex PCR, and TCRdb holds only the in-frame ones, with some missing. The table shows 130,000 or so clones, with around 80% occurring only once. Material for sequencing was PBMCs. The origin of the receptors is a woman aged 18-35 years in good health and CMV-seronegative.

V is TRBV5-1 and J is TRBJ2-7; 7 nucleotides line up with TRBD1. The CDR3 has 15 residues. Per the germline V gene, CDR1 is SGHRS and CDR2 is YFSETQ. V dropped 0 bases and J dropped 5; count of bases not matched to a gene: 8. CDR3 DNA: TGCGCCAGCAGCTTGGATCGACAGGGCCGCGACGAGCAGTACTTC. Translating gives CASSLDRQGRDEQYF.

The V call is TRBV5-6, the J call TRBJ1-3, with 7 bases lining up with TRBD1. The CDR3 consists of 15 residues. The germline gives CDR1 SGHDT, CDR2 YYEEEE. V lost 2 bases to trimming and J lost 2 bases; unmatched junction nucleotides: 4. CDR3 sequence: CASSLPGTAGNTIYF. The CDR3 region has the DNA TGTGCCAGCAGCTTACCCGGGACAGCTGGAAACACCATATATTTT. The complete variable domain, with remaining parts taken from reference TRBV5-6 and TRBJ1-3, reads DAGVTQSPTHLIKTRGQQVTLRCSPKSGHDTVSWYQQALGQGPQFIFQYYEEEERQRGNFPDRFSGHQFPNYSSELNVNALLLGDSALYLCASSLPGTAGNTIYFGEGSWLTVV.

The rearrangement joins TRBV27 to TRBJ2-7; 8 nucleotides match TRBD2. CDR3 length: 14 residues. V was pared by 0 bases and J by 10 bases, with 8 bases of the junction left unmatched. Germline lookup yields CDR1 MNHEY and CDR2 SMNVEV (reference sequence). The CDR3 sequence is CASSLSIGTSTQYF. The CDR3 region has the DNA TGTGCCAGCAGTTTATCGATTGGGACTAGTACACAGTACTTC.

V usage is TRBV30 and J usage is TRBJ2-3; a weak D match, TRBD2 (6 bases). V dropped 3 bases and J dropped 4 bases, with 20 bases sitting between them. This CDR3 has 16 amino acids. CDR1 and CDR2 from the germline V gene are GTSNPN and SVGIG (reference sequence). As DNA, the CDR3 is TGTGCCTGGAGCGCGAAACGGGGGAAGAGGGCAGATACGCAGTATTTT. Protein sequence: CAWSAKRGKRADTQYF.

The chain employs TRBV7-2 and TRBJ1-1; 8 positions agree with TRBD1. The CDR3 consists of 18 residues. Germline trimming cut 2 bases from V and 1 base from J; bases unmatched to any gene: 12. In germline, CDR1 is SGHTA, CDR2 FQGNSA. The CDR3 here is CASSLNLVRGRGNTEAFF. The CDR3 nucleotides read TGTGCCAGCAGCTTAAATTTGGTCAGGGGGCGAGGGAACACTGAAGCTTTCTTT.

Points on this clone: This specimen includes other DNA sequences encoding the same CDR3. This sequence joins TRBV6-1 and TRBJ2-6; no firm D call. Trimming cost V 0 bases and J 0 bases, with 3 bases left between them. Germline CDR1 and CDR2: MNHNS and SASEGT. There are 15 residues in the CDR3. The CDR3 region has the DNA TGTGCCAGCAGTGAAGCTAGCTCTGGGGCCAACGTCCTGACTTTC. This translates into CASSEASSGANVLTF.

V usage is TRBV12-5 and J usage is TRBJ1-1; D not certain. Trimming cost V 0 bases and J 8 bases, with 13 bases left between them. The CDR3 loop spans 14 amino acids. Germline CDR1 LGHNT, CDR2 FRNRAP. As DNA, the CDR3 is TGTGCTAGTGGTTTGGTACCCCCAGAAAAAGAAGCTTTCTTT. It codes for CASGLVPPEKEAFF.

The chain employs TRBV7-9 and TRBJ2-1; perhaps TRBD1 as D (5 bases). Germline CDR1 reads SEHNR; CDR2 reads FQNEAQ (reference sequence). The CDR3 is 13 amino acids. V gave up 6 bases and J gave up 9 bases, with 15 bases separating them. The CDR3 region has the DNA TGTGCCAGCAGTCTGACAGATTTTGGTGAGCAGTTCTTC. Protein sequence: CASSLTDFGEQFF.

This clone was seen once. V and J are TRBV7-2 and TRBJ1-1, with D maybe TRBD1 (5 bases). Germline assignment: CDR1 SGHTA and CDR2 FQGNSA. The CDR3 consists of 14 residues. The ends were cut back, 1 base at V and 4 bases at J, with 10 bases in the middle. DNA of the CDR3: TGTGCCAGCAGCTTAGAACAGGTAGTCACTGAAGCTTTCTTT. Residues: CASSLEQVVTEAFF.